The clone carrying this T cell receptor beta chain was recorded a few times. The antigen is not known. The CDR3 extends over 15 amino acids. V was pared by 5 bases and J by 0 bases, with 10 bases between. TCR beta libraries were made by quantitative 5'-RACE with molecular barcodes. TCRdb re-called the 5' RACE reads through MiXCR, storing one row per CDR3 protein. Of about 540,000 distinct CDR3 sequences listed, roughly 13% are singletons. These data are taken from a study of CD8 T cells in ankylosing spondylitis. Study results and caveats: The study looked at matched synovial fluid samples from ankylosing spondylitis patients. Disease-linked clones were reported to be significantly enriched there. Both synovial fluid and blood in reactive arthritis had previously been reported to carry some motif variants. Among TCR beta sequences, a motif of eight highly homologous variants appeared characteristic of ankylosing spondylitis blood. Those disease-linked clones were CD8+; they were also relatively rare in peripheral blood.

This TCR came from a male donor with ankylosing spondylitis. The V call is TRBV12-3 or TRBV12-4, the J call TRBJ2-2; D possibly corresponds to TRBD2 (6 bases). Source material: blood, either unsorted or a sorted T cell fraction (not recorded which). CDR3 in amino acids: CASSPRETNTGELFF. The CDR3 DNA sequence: TGTGCCAGCAGTCCCCGGGAGACGAACACCGGGGAGCTGTTTTTT.